The rows below give T cell receptor beta chains drawn from one sample of a study of blood T cell repertoires in COVID-19. The assay was immunoSEQ multiplex PCR, and TCRdb's table has in-frame clones only and misses some. Among under 300,000 clones listed, 86% were seen once. Sequenced: peripheral blood. These receptors originate from a woman aged 30 to 39 with active or convalescent COVID-19. The CDR3 runs from the conserved cysteine through the conserved F or W. Each record gives: V gene, J gene, CDR3 protein.

V gene: TRBV6-5; J gene: TRBJ1-4; CDR3 protein: CASSSEYRGPLFF
V gene: TRBV11-2; J gene: TRBJ1-1; CDR3 protein: CASSLVLSTGAFF
V gene: TRBV4-3; J gene: TRBJ1-1; CDR3 protein: CASSQGTGFSEAFF
V gene: TRBV4-2; J gene: TRBJ2-1; CDR3 protein: CASSHVSGGAVNEQFF
V gene: TRBV28; J gene: TRBJ2-5; CDR3 protein: CASSSGGAQETQYF
V gene: TRBV12-3/TRBV12-4; J gene: TRBJ1-2; CDR3 protein: CASSLGSYGYTF
V gene: TRBV6-5; J gene: TRBJ1-1; CDR3 protein: CASSYSAGGDTEAFF
V gene: TRBV18; J gene: TRBJ2-3; CDR3 protein: CASSPSGGSTDTQYF
V gene: TRBV5-1; J gene: TRBJ2-3; CDR3 protein: CASSSVPSTDTQYF
V gene: TRBV5-1; J gene: TRBJ2-5; CDR3 protein: CASSADGGETQYF
V gene: TRBV7-8; J gene: TRBJ2-7; CDR3 protein: CASSWGQGDYEQYF
V gene: TRBV28; J gene: TRBJ2-5; CDR3 protein: CASSSRDRGQETQYF
V gene: TRBV7-2; J gene: TRBJ2-5; CDR3 protein: CASSLPGGETQYF
V gene: TRBV6-5; J gene: TRBJ2-5; CDR3 protein: CASTRAGGAKETQYF
V gene: TRBV5-1; J gene: TRBJ2-1; CDR3 protein: CASSGGSGGLYNEQFF
V gene: TRBV5-1; J gene: TRBJ1-2; CDR3 protein: CASSLGGVNYGYTF
V gene: TRBV5-8; J gene: TRBJ1-5; CDR3 protein: CASSLGTGLGNQPQHF
V gene: TRBV2; J gene: TRBJ2-7; CDR3 protein: CASRDRGLSYEQYF
V gene: TRBV28; J gene: TRBJ1-2; CDR3 protein: CASCPTGLVSRGYTF
V gene: TRBV19; J gene: TRBJ2-7; CDR3 protein: CASSSVGGALYEQYF
V gene: TRBV9; J gene: TRBJ1-2; CDR3 protein: CASSVAEGAGYGYTF
V gene: TRBV7-2; J gene: TRBJ1-2; CDR3 protein: CASSPGTGNVYGYTF
V gene: TRBV4-3; J gene: TRBJ1-4; CDR3 protein: CASSQNPTGFGEKLFF
V gene: TRBV6-1; J gene: TRBJ2-3; CDR3 protein: CASSELSGGASDTQYF
V gene: TRBV28; J gene: TRBJ1-6; CDR3 protein: CASSLSFSPLHF
V gene: TRBV3-1/TRBV3-2; J gene: TRBJ1-5; CDR3 protein: CASSPTGQNNQPQHF
V gene: TRBV6-5; J gene: TRBJ2-7; CDR3 protein: CASRQGTSASGQYF
V gene: TRBV24-1; J gene: TRBJ1-3; CDR3 protein: CATGARIDAGGFSSGNTIYF
V gene: TRBV15; J gene: TRBJ1-2; CDR3 protein: CATSRDRQGYTF
V gene: TRBV9; J gene: TRBJ2-5; CDR3 protein: CASSVDGTGQETQYF
V gene: TRBV2; J gene: TRBJ1-2; CDR3 protein: CASSETQGRANYGYTF
V gene: TRBV30; J gene: TRBJ1-6; CDR3 protein: CAWRAGQVNSPLHF
V gene: TRBV3-1/TRBV3-2; J gene: TRBJ2-1; CDR3 protein: CASSQIRGKTYNEQFF
V gene: TRBV27; J gene: TRBJ1-1; CDR3 protein: CASSPRQGPTEAFF
V gene: TRBV28; J gene: TRBJ2-5; CDR3 protein: CASSPLAGGHRETQYF
V gene: TRBV27; J gene: TRBJ1-6; CDR3 protein: CASSLRDNSKGSPLHF
V gene: TRBV5-1; J gene: TRBJ1-2; CDR3 protein: CASSSLAGHLNYGYTF
V gene: TRBV28; J gene: TRBJ2-1; CDR3 protein: CASSKSGGAAYNEQFF
V gene: TRBV7-2; J gene: TRBJ1-1; CDR3 protein: CASSLNDVRRAGGAFF
V gene: TRBV27; J gene: TRBJ2-3; CDR3 protein: CASSPSGGAGLIDTQYF
V gene: TRBV9; J gene: TRBJ2-3; CDR3 protein: CASSRTGPSTDTQYF
V gene: TRBV7-2; J gene: TRBJ1-6; CDR3 protein: CASSLAGGLYSPLHF
V gene: TRBV6-2/TRBV6-3; J gene: TRBJ1-6; CDR3 protein: CASSSAGGYNSPLHF
V gene: TRBV7-9; J gene: TRBJ2-3; CDR3 protein: CASSLGGMRTGVTDTQYF
V gene: TRBV5-1; J gene: TRBJ2-7; CDR3 protein: CASSFGRSSYEQYF
V gene: TRBV4-3; J gene: TRBJ1-2; CDR3 protein: CASSQSTGVPYYGYTF
V gene: TRBV19; J gene: TRBJ2-7; CDR3 protein: CASSYAGAGYEQYF
V gene: TRBV3-1/TRBV3-2; J gene: TRBJ1-4; CDR3 protein: CASSLGQLNEKLFF
V gene: TRBV14; J gene: TRBJ1-2; CDR3 protein: CASSQLLRTEMYGYTF
V gene: TRBV9; J gene: TRBJ2-1; CDR3 protein: CASSPLAGGPEEQFF
V gene: TRBV18; J gene: TRBJ1-2; CDR3 protein: CASSATGVAGGYTF
V gene: TRBV15; J gene: TRBJ1-4; CDR3 protein: CATSREQGALGEKLFF
V gene: TRBV19; J gene: TRBJ1-6; CDR3 protein: CASEGQGNSPLHF
V gene: TRBV6-5; J gene: TRBJ1-3; CDR3 protein: CASRKDRGGNTIYF